The TCR beta chain described here comes from a study of blood T cell repertoires in COVID-19. Only one count was recorded for this clone. This CDR3 has 15 amino acids. Trimming took 5 bases from V and 7 from J; bases not matched to a gene: 10. Per germline, CDR1 MDHEN and CDR2 SYDVKM. Participant-given clinical history determined each cohort assignment. Clones were sequenced by immunoSEQ multiplex PCR, and TCRdb holds only the in-frame ones, with some missing. The sample records around 170,000 clones, less than 85% being singletons. The receptor was derived from a man aged 50 or older who had recovered from COVID-19. The sequenced material came from PBMCs or T cells enriched from blood (not recorded which). This rearrangement joins TRBV28 to TRBJ2-3; the match to TRBD1 covers 9 bases. The CDR3 loop reads CASSRNRGRRYTQYF. CDR3 nucleotide sequence: TGTGCCAGCAGTCGAAACAGGGGGCGCCGATATACGCAGTATTTT.